One and the same sample provided the 14 T cell receptor beta chains below, sequenced in a study of control samples from healthy donors and cancer patients (dated by TCRdb to about 2020). Library generation was performed with the immunoSEQ multiplex PCR assay. TCRdb took over this immuneACCESS table, retaining in-frame rearrangements with V and J assigned. Such tables are incomplete; in checked studies, under half of the missing clones stem from an unresolved V gene, and the remainder is unexplained. This sample comprises over 85,000 clones, roughly 94% of them detected only once. The top ten clones comprise around 2.3% of the sample. The material sequenced was blood. The receptors come from a woman aged 18-30 years in good health.

A single count supports this clone. The V call is TRBV27, the J call TRBJ1-4, with 11 bases that match TRBD1. The junction had 6 bases not matched to a gene; V was cut back by 7 bases and J by 5 bases. The germline gives CDR1 MNHEY, CDR2 SMNVEV (reference sequence). This CDR3 region has 15 residues. CDR3 nucleotide sequence: TGTGCCAGCAAGTGGACAGGGGGCAAGAATGAAAAACTGTTTTTT. As protein: CASKWTGGKNEKLFF.

The gene calls are TRBV21-1 and TRBJ2-2. TRBV21-1 constitutes a pseudogene. There are 17 residues in the CDR3. In DNA form, the CDR3 reads TGTGCCAGCAGCAAAGATCTCAGGAAGCGACACACCGGGGAGCTGTTTTTT. It yields the protein CASSKDLRKRHTGELFF.

The CDR3 bases are TGTGCCAGCAGCTTAGTGGCTTTGAACACTGAAGCTTTCTTT. Encoded protein: CASSLVALNTEAFF. The J gene is TRBJ1-1, the V gene TRBV7-9; no reliable D call. The CDR3 consists of 14 residues. Per the germline V gene, CDR1 is SEHNR and CDR2 is FQNEAQ (reference sequence). Trimming removed 1 base from V and 0 bases from J, with 6 bases in between.

The V gene is TRBV6-5, the J gene TRBJ2-4; perhaps D is TRBD1 or TRBD2 (7 bases each). The V gene lost 6 bases and the J gene lost 1 base, with 10 bases spanning the gap. The germline CDR1 and CDR2 sequences are MNHEY and SVGAGI. The CDR3 loop spans 14 amino acids. CDR3 in DNA: TGTGCCAGCAGCCAGGGGGGGGCCAAAAACATTCAGTACTTC. The encoded protein is CASSQGGAKNIQYF.

The CDR3 bases are TGTGCCAGCAGCTTAGGGTCCGGGACCTCAACCGGGGAGCTGTTTTTT. Translating gives CASSLGSGTSTGELFF. This chain connects TRBV7-9 to TRBJ2-2, with D perhaps matching TRBD1 or TRBD2 (5 bases each). Germline-derived CDR1 and CDR2 are SEHNR and FQNEAQ (reference sequence). V was pared by 1 base and J by 5 bases, with 14 bases between. The CDR3 has 16 residues.

The chain couples TRBV24-1 to TRBJ2-2; D not certain. The CDR3 runs 13 residues. Germline V lookup: CDR1 KGHDR, CDR2 SFDVKD. V lost 3 bases, J lost 6 bases, and 7 bases lay in between. CDR3 nucleotide sequence: TGTGCCACCAGTGATGCATTCCCCGGGGAGCTGTTTTTT. This sequence encodes CATSDAFPGELFF.

The chain employs TRBV28 and TRBJ1-2; 7 nucleotides line up with TRBD1. J lost 3 bases, V lost 7 bases, and 11 bases had no gene match. The CDR3 is 15 residues long. Germline V gene sequence: CDR1 MDHEN, CDR2 SYDVKM. The CDR3 nucleotides are TGTGCCAGCACTCCACAGGGGATGCAGTACTATGGCTACACCTTC. Translation gives CASTPQGMQYYGYTF.

The chain joins TRBV29-1 to TRBJ2-4; 7 positions agree with TRBD1. Germline assignment: CDR1 SQVTM and CDR2 ANQGSEA. This CDR3 region has 12 residues. The CDR3 reads CNIRDSQNIQYF. The DNA for the CDR3 is TGCAACATCCGGGACAGCCAAAACATTCAGTACTTC. The full variable domain, with the rest looked up from reference TRBV29-1 and TRBJ2-4, is SAVISQKPSRDICQRGTSLTIQCQVDSQVTMMFWYRQQPGQSLTLIATANQGSEATYESGFVIDKFPISRPNLTFSTLTVSNMSPEDSSIYLCNIRDSQNIQYFGAGTRLSVL.

The rearrangement links TRBV27 to TRBJ1-6; D gene ambiguous. CDR1 and CDR2 (germline): MNHEY, SMNVEV (reference sequence). The CDR3 extends over 13 amino acids. The germline V and J ends were trimmed by 4 bases and 6 bases, with 7 bases remaining between them. The CDR3 spells CASSSGRNSPLHF. The CDR3 DNA reads TGTGCCAGCAGTTCCGGGCGTAATTCACCCCTCCACTTT.

V gene TRBV7-2 combines with J gene TRBJ1-1; 7 positions match TRBD1. Losses at the gene ends were 5 bases for V and 4 bases for J; bases not matched to a gene: 10. CDR1 is SGHTA, CDR2 FQGNSA, per germline. This CDR3 spans 15 amino acids. The CDR3 reads CASSPGAGGATEAFF. The CDR3 nucleotides read TGTGCCAGCAGCCCAGGAGCAGGGGGGGCCACTGAAGCTTTCTTT.

The chain links TRBV4-1 to TRBJ2-1; D ambiguous. This CDR3 spans 14 amino acids. CDR1 and CDR2 from the germline V gene are MGHRA and YSYEKL. Trimming removed 0 bases from V and 10 bases from J, with 13 bases in between. The CDR3: CASSQEFIVDEQFF. The CDR3 DNA reads as TGCGCCAGCAGCCAAGAGTTCATTGTGGACGAGCAGTTCTTC.

V is TRBV14 and J is TRBJ1-1; no clear D gene. CDR3 length equals 16 residues. The V and J ends lost 1 base and 0 bases respectively, with 12 bases between them. Per germline, CDR1 SGHDN and CDR2 FVKESK. The CDR3 nucleotides read TGTGCCAGCAGCCAAGCCACCCCCACTCTGAACACTGAAGCTTTCTTT. Encoded protein: CASSQATPTLNTEAFF.

The V call is TRBV2, the J call TRBJ1-5, with 9 bases aligning to TRBD1. This CDR3 contains 15 residues. Germline V lookup: CDR1 SNHLY, CDR2 FYNNEI. Trimming cost V 8 bases and J 3 bases; bases outside gene matches: 8. CDR3 nucleotide sequence: TGTGCCAGCGGGAGCGACAGGGGGTCCAATCAGCCCCAGCATTTT. This encodes CASGSDRGSNQPQHF.

The chain joins TRBV9 to TRBJ1-1, with D uncertain. V lost 0 bases and J lost 0, with 18 bases in between. Germline V gives CDR1 SGDLS, CDR2 YYNGEE. The CDR3 has 18 residues. The CDR3 sequence: CASSVGSVIRTLNTEAFF. Here the CDR3 DNA reads TGTGCCAGCAGCGTAGGGTCGGTAATAAGAACTCTGAACACTGAAGCTTTCTTT.